The 8 T cell receptor beta chains below come from one sample, sequenced in a study of blood T cells in healthy people across ages. The second PCR ran roughly 6 to 12 cycles with a sample-barcoded 5' primer and J-beta primers. MiXCR was run by TCRdb on the 5' RACE reads, yielding one entry per CDR3 protein. The data contain approximately 730,000 distinct CDR3 sequences, approximately 43% of them singletons. Sequenced: blood. The receptors here all came from an older woman in good health.

The J gene is TRBJ2-1, the V gene TRBV6-2 or TRBV6-3; D call uncertain. V was clipped by 6 bases and J by 0 bases, with 9 bases between them. Looked up from germline, CDR1 is MNHEY and CDR2 is SVGEGT. The CDR3 is 14 amino acids. The CDR3 region has the DNA TGTGCCAGCAGGGGCCGCGGCTCCTACAATGAGCAGTTCTTC. It codes for CASRGRGSYNEQFF.

This chain uses TRBV6-2 or TRBV6-3 with TRBJ2-7; unclear D gene. The CDR3 is 14 amino acids. Germline-derived CDR1 and CDR2 are MNHEY and SVGEGT. V dropped 5 bases and J dropped 1 base, with 12 bases sitting between them. The CDR3 region is CASSDPPQSYEQYF. DNA of the CDR3: TGTGCCAGCAGTGACCCTCCGCAGTCCTACGAGCAGTACTTC.

The rearrangement joins TRBV30 to TRBJ2-6; D assignment may be TRBD1 or TRBD2 (5 bases each). V was cut by 4 bases and J by 2 bases, with 9 bases left in between. CDR3 length: 14 amino acids. CDR1 is GTSNPN and CDR2 is SVGIG in the germline V gene (reference sequence). CDR3 in DNA: TGTGCCTGGACCCCGGGACCTGGGGCCAACGTCCTGACTTTC. Amino acids: CAWTPGPGANVLTF.

For this clonotype: This may stem from a read error, because a much larger clone lies one nucleotide away. The chain recombines TRBV20-1 with TRBJ2-3, with 7 bases that match TRBD1. CDR1 and CDR2 (germline): DFQATT, SNEGSKA (reference sequence). CDR3 size: 14 residues. The CDR3 DNA is TGCAGTGCTAGAGGCGACACAGGGACAGATACGCGGTATTTT. Residues: CSARGDTGTDTRYF.

The chain has TRBV18 and TRBJ2-2; TRBD1 agrees at 11 bases. This CDR3 has 16 amino acids. Per germline, CDR1 KGHSH and CDR2 LQKENI. With 0 bases clipped from V and 6 bases from J, the junction kept 3 bases outside the gene matches. The DNA of the CDR3 is TGTGCCAGCTCACCACCGGGACAGGGGGACGCCGGGGAGCTGTTTTTT. The encoded protein is CASSPPGQGDAGELFF.

In this sample, this clonotype turned up a few times. The J gene is TRBJ1-2, the V gene TRBV7-9; no reliable D call. V was clipped by 1 base and J by 8 bases, with 5 bases between them. CDR3 length: 11 residues. The germline V gene encodes CDR1 SEHNR and CDR2 FQNEAQ (reference sequence). The CDR3 protein is CASSLELGYTF. In nucleotides, the CDR3 is TGTGCCAGCAGCTTAGAACTAGGCTACACCTTC.

The chain couples TRBV29-1 to TRBJ2-1, with D possibly being TRBD1 or TRBD2 (5 bases each). The DNA end favors TRBJ2-7, so the J call may be wrong. Germline CDR1 is SQVTM and CDR2 is ANQGSEA. The CDR3 runs to 15 residues. The DNA of the CDR3 is TGCAGCGTAAAAGGAGAGGGGCTGGGGTGGAATGAGCAGTACTTC. Amino acid sequence: CSVKGEGLGWNEQYF.

Written as DNA, the CDR3 is TGTGCCAGTAGCAGGCAAGGATTATACAATGAGCAGTACTTC. It codes for CASSRQGLYNEQYF. The chain recombines TRBV28 with TRBJ2-1; no reliable D call. The DNA matches TRBJ2-7 better at its end, which makes the J call doubtful. The CDR3 has 14 residues. CDR1 is MDHEN and CDR2 is SYDVKM in the germline V gene.